This T cell receptor beta chain was identified during a study of shared clonotypes between healthy human individuals. General study points: Across subsets, estimated richness was generally greater for naive than for memory populations.

V lost 5 bases, J lost 7 bases, and 12 bases lay in between. Per the germline V gene, CDR1 is SNHLY and CDR2 is FYNNEI. There are 14 residues in the CDR3. Of note for this clone: Its matching antigen is unknown.

Repertoires were generated with immunoSEQ multiplex PCR, while TCRdb's copy carries only in-frame clones and drops some. The sample has about 1 million clones; more than 65% are singletons. There were only Caucasian adults among the donors, and all lived in Nashville, Tennessee. Input material: memory CD4+ T cells sorted from blood. Regarding subset: CD45RA-negative fraction. This clonotype was sampled from a man younger than 35 in good health. The gene calls are TRBV2 and TRBJ1-6; tentatively, D is TRBD1 (5 bases). CDR3: CASSQGKGNSPLHF. The CDR3 DNA reads as TGTGCCAGCAGTCAGGGAAAAGGGAATTCACCCCTCCACTTT.